Listed below are T cell receptor beta chains from one sample, sequenced in a study of identifying expanded T cells in peripheral blood. Assay: immunoSEQ multiplex PCR; the TCRdb copy retains only in-frame clones and omits some. In the table there are 80,000 to 95,000 clones, around 89% of which are singletons. The sample comprised blood. The receptors here all came from a person between 18 and 75 years old in good health. The CDR3 runs from the conserved cysteine through the conserved F or W.

J: TRBJ1-1; V: TRBV7-9; CDR3: CASSLELNTEAFF
J: TRBJ1-3; V: TRBV5-1; CDR3: CASSLGHGSSGNTIYF
J: TRBJ2-1; V: TRBV5-4; CDR3: CASSLERYNEQFF
J: TRBJ2-3; V: TRBV4-2; CDR3: CASSQVKGAVDTQYF
J: TRBJ2-1; V: TRBV5-1; CDR3: CASSLISGSYNEQFF
J: TRBJ1-5; V: TRBV6-1; CDR3: CASSGQTNQPQHF
J: TRBJ2-7; V: TRBV11-2; CDR3: CASSPPLAGAEQYF
J: TRBJ2-1; V: TRBV19; CDR3: CASSISGVVAGAPNEQFF
J: TRBJ2-5; V: TRBV6-1; CDR3: CASSETPAAQGAQYF
J: TRBJ1-5; V: TRBV29-1; CDR3: CSVELGGNQPQHF
J: TRBJ1-6; V: TRBV7-3; CDR3: CASSLMGSSYNSPLHF
J: TRBJ2-4; V: TRBV27; CDR3: CASSFVAGGPENIQYF
J: TRBJ2-3; V: TRBV2; CDR3: CASSDSRGADTQYF
J: TRBJ2-1; V: TRBV4-2; CDR3: CASSQDRGSYNEQFF
J: TRBJ2-6; V: TRBV9; CDR3: CASSVAGANVLTF
J: TRBJ1-3; V: TRBV6-6; CDR3: CASSRSSGLSGNTIYF
J: TRBJ2-1; V: TRBV28; CDR3: CASRPRDSTEQFF
J: TRBJ2-3; V: TRBV7-9; CDR3: CASSLVLSPGGDTQYF
J: NA; V: TRBV4-1; CDR3: CASSQDPQRGTRAYEQYF
J: TRBJ2-2; V: TRBV7-2; CDR3: CASSPQGAPNTGELFF
J: TRBJ1-2; V: TRBV9; CDR3: CASSVATDYGYTF
J: TRBJ1-1; V: TRBV7-6; CDR3: CASSYRADRPPISMNTEAFF
J: TRBJ1-2; V: TRBV7-6; CDR3: CASSPGQGNYGYTF
J: TRBJ1-5; V: TRBV9; CDR3: CASSPRRTGKGNQPQHF
J: TRBJ2-1; V: TRBV29-1; CDR3: CSVEVFEVALNLDEQFF
J: TRBJ1-5; V: TRBV4-1; CDR3: CASSLVWANHQPQHF
J: TRBJ2-1; V: TRBV9; CDR3: CASSGTSGYSYNEQFF
J: TRBJ2-7; V: TRBV15; CDR3: CATSRDASGSYEQYF
J: TRBJ1-1; V: TRBV27; CDR3: CASSLLAVATEAFF
J: TRBJ1-2; V: TRBV18; CDR3: CASSPPSVGHAMGYTF
J: TRBJ1-2; V: TRBV20-1; CDR3: CSVGSYGYTF
J: TRBJ2-7; V: TRBV7-2; CDR3: CASSLASTGPAYEQYF
J: TRBJ1-1; V: TRBV6-1; CDR3: CASSEGNWMNTEAFF
J: TRBJ1-6; V: TRBV27; CDR3: CASSLYGGGNSPLHF
J: TRBJ2-2; V: TRBV10-1; CDR3: CASSESNRLSGELFF
J: TRBJ1-2; V: TRBV28; CDR3: CASSSPRTGSRRYTF
J: TRBJ2-3; V: TRBV7-3; CDR3: CASSLQGTDTQYF
J: TRBJ1-3; V: TRBV14; CDR3: CASSQYTTSGNTIYF
J: TRBJ2-5; V: TRBV2; CDR3: CASSGGQVQETQYF
J: TRBJ1-3; V: TRBV4-1; CDR3: CASSQDLGLSGNTIYF
J: TRBJ2-3; V: TRBV29-1; CDR3: CSVAGDTQYF
J: TRBJ2-7; V: TRBV6-1; CDR3: CASSEGGEAYEQYF
J: TRBJ2-2; V: TRBV6-1; CDR3: CASARDRGWELFF
J: TRBJ1-1; V: TRBV27; CDR3: CASSFMQGATEAFF
J: TRBJ2-5; V: TRBV29-1; CDR3: CSVTRLAGGPQYF